These 10 T cell receptor beta chains originate from one sample sequenced in a study of T cell repertoires in cytomegalovirus infection. TCRdb itself ran the reads through MiXCR, one entry per CDR3 protein. The table includes more than 400,000 distinct CDR3 sequences, about 26% detected once. Sequenced input: PBMCs. The origin of the receptors is a human donor in good health (CMV status not recorded). Some clones in this sample may be carry-over from other donors' samples.

This clonotype was detected many times. This chain connects TRBV2 to TRBJ1-1, with D possibly being TRBD1 (5 bases). The CDR3 is 11 residues long. The V gene's germline CDR1 is SNHLY and CDR2 FYNNEI. Trimming removed 7 bases at V and 6 bases at J, with 9 bases between. The CDR3 reads CASTGDAEAFF. The CDR3 DNA reads TGTGCCAGCACGGGGGACGCTGAAGCTTTCTTT.

This clonotype turned up a few times. This rearrangement joins TRBV19 to TRBJ2-6; D perhaps matches TRBD1 (6 bases). V was pared by 6 bases and J by 0 bases, with 18 bases between. The CDR3 covers 18 residues. CDR1 and CDR2 from the germline V gene are LNHDA and SQIVND (reference sequence). The CDR3 nucleotides read TGTGCCAGTAGCAAAAGCTCCGGGACATCCTCTGGGGCCAACGTCCTGACTTTC. This translates into CASSKSSGTSSGANVLTF.

This clonotype has only a few counts. The rearrangement links TRBV6-1 to TRBJ1-5; D call uncertain. With 9 bases removed from V and 4 bases from J, the gap between germline ends came to 13 bases. The CDR3 runs 13 residues. CDR1 and CDR2 from the germline V gene are MNHNS and SASEGT. For the CDR3, the DNA is TGTGCCAGTCTAAAATCGGGGAATCAGCCCCAGCATTTT. This gives the protein CASLKSGNQPQHF.

This clonotype was found a few times. V and J are TRBV12-3 or TRBV12-4 and TRBJ1-2; possible D gene TRBD1, 6 bases. This CDR3 is 15 amino acids long. Trimming took 2 bases from V and 5 from J, leaving 15 bases between them. DNA of the CDR3: TGTGCCAGCAGTTTAAGGGCAGGGGTGGATTATGGCTACACCTTC. This translates into CASSLRAGVDYGYTF.

This clonotype was observed a few times. The rearrangement links TRBV7-9 to TRBJ2-7; 9 bases match TRBD2. The CDR3 sequence is 14 residues long. The V segment lost 2 bases and the J segment 5 bases; nucleotides outside the gene matches: 4. Germline V gene lookup returns CDR1 SEHNR and CDR2 FQNEAQ (reference sequence). Here the CDR3 reads CASSLPSSGNEQYV. The CDR3 DNA follows: TGTGCCAGCAGCTTACCATCTAGCGGGAACGAGCAGTACGTC.

V usage is TRBV29-1 and J usage is TRBJ2-2; possible D gene TRBD2, 5 bases. Germline lookup yields CDR1 SQVTM and CDR2 ANQGSEA. V lost 4 bases and J 7 bases, leaving 13 bases between the germline ends. The CDR3 contains 13 residues. CDR3 in amino acids: CSVVIKRGGELFF. CDR3 bases: TGCAGCGTTGTCATAAAACGGGGCGGGGAGCTGTTTTTT.

This clonotype has more than one count but fewer than ten. The chain is built from TRBV6-1 and TRBJ1-5; 7 bases fit TRBD1. Germline V gives CDR1 MNHNS, CDR2 SASEGT. There are 15 residues in the CDR3. With V trimmed by 5 bases and J by 4 bases, 8 bases remained unmatched. This chain's CDR3 is CASSSLGTVNQPQHF. In DNA, the CDR3 is TGTGCCAGCAGTTCTCTTGGGACAGTTAATCAGCCCCAGCATTTT.

There are a few counts of this clonotype. The chain carries TRBV4-1 and TRBJ1-1; unclear D gene. The germline gives CDR1 MGHRA, CDR2 YSYEKL. The CDR3 extends over 16 amino acids. V was pared by 0 bases and J by 5 bases, with 16 bases between. In DNA form, the CDR3 reads TGCGCCAGCAGCCAAGAGGGTCGGCCCCTAAGAACTGAAGCTTTCTTT. It is translated as CASSQEGRPLRTEAFF.

The chain carries TRBV28 and TRBJ1-1; TRBD1 matches 11 bases. Trimming took 5 bases from V and 5 from J; bases not matched to a gene: 4. This CDR3 is built from 14 residues. Germline CDR1 MDHEN, CDR2 SYDVKM. The CDR3 DNA follows: TGTGCCAGCAGTATGGGACAGGGGGGTACTGAAGCTTTCTTT. This encodes CASSMGQGGTEAFF.

There are many counts of this clonotype. The chain employs TRBV7-8 and TRBJ2-2; 9 bases map to TRBD2. Germline trimming cut 5 bases from V and 5 bases from J; bases unmatched to any gene: 9. Germline CDR1 reads SGHVS; CDR2 reads FQNEAQ. This CDR3 contains 16 residues. The CDR3 nucleotides are TGTGCCAGCAGCCCCAGAGCGGGAGGTTTGACCGGGGAGCTGTTTTTT. It specifies CASSPRAGGLTGELFF. Using reference TRBV7-8 and TRBJ2-2 for the parts outside the CDR3, the full variable domain is GAGVSQSPRYKVAKRGQDVALRCDPISGHVSLFWYQQALGQGPEFLTYFQNEAQLDKSGLPSDRFFAERPEGSVSTLKIQRTQQEDSAVYLCASSPRAGGLTGELFFGEGSRLTVL.